One and the same sample provided the 9 T cell receptor beta chains below, sequenced in a study of shared clonotypes between healthy human individuals. Generated by immunoSEQ multiplex PCR, the TCRdb table keeps only in-frame clones and is missing some. The data show 850,000 to 1,200,000 clones, with about 75% seen just once and roughly 1.4% held by the top ten. Sequencing input: memory CD4+ T cells sorted from blood. Regarding subset: CD45RA-negative fraction. These receptors all come from a man between 18 and 29 years old in good health.

The gene calls are TRBV30 and TRBJ2-5; 7 positions match TRBD2. Germline V gene lookup returns CDR1 GTSNPN and CDR2 SVGIG (reference sequence). This CDR3 contains 15 residues. Trimming at V came to 1 base and at J to 2 bases, leaving 7 bases not matched to a gene. This CDR3 reads CAWSAAASGQETQYF. In DNA, the CDR3 is TGTGCCTGGAGTGCGGCCGCTAGCGGACAAGAGACCCAGTACTTC.

The rearrangement uses TRBV5-6 and TRBJ2-3; D uncertain. The CDR3 covers 16 residues. Trimming removed 1 base from V and 3 bases from J, with 15 bases in between. Germline CDR1 is SGHDT and CDR2 is YYEEEE. The CDR3 DNA is TGTGCCAGCAGCTTGAACGTGGCCGGTCGAACAGATACGCAGTATTTT. This encodes CASSLNVAGRTDTQYF.

The chain joins TRBV5-1 to TRBJ2-7; TRBD2 might be the D (5 bases). Germline V gene data show CDR1 as SGHRS and CDR2 as YFSETQ. The CDR3 totals 16 residues. V lost 4 bases, J lost 0 bases, and 17 bases lay in between. DNA for the CDR3: TGCGCCAGCAGCCCAAACGGGGTGGGCACCTCCTACGAGCAGTACTTC. It yields the protein CASSPNGVGTSYEQYF. The full variable domain, in which reference TRBV5-1 and TRBJ2-7 provide the parts outside the CDR3, is KAGVTQTPRYLIKTRGQQVTLSCSPISGHRSVSWYQQTPGQGLQFLFEYFSETQRNKGNFPGRFSGRQFSNSRSEMNVSTLELGDSALYLCASSPNGVGTSYEQYFGPGTRLTVT.

The chain couples TRBV4-3 to TRBJ1-2, with TRBD1 as a possible D gene (5 bases). This CDR3 has 11 amino acids. Trimming shortened V by 11 bases and J by 8 bases, and 15 bases separated the two germline ends. The germline V gene has CDR1 LGHNA and CDR2 YSLEER. CDR3 DNA sequence: TGCGCCTCCCGAGGGGCGGGAGGCTACACCTTC. This sequence encodes CASRGAGGYTF.

DNA of the CDR3: TGTGCCAGCAGTTTCGGGCAGGGGGCTACGGGGGAGCAGTACTTC. Protein sequence: CASSFGQGATGEQYF. The rearrangement joins TRBV27 to TRBJ2-7, with 8 bases that match TRBD1. CDR3 length: 15 residues. V lost 3 bases to trimming and J lost 7 bases; unmatched junction nucleotides: 11. Germline CDR1 is MNHEY and CDR2 is SMNVEV (reference sequence).

The rearrangement links TRBV28 to TRBJ1-2; a possible D gene is TRBD1 (6 bases). Germline V gene lookup returns CDR1 MDHEN and CDR2 SYDVKM. Between the trimmed V and J ends, which lost 7 bases and 2 bases, there was a span of 14 bases. The CDR3 runs to 14 residues. CDR3 coding DNA: TGTGCCAGCATCTCAGGGGACGGGAACTATGGCTACACCTTC. This codes for CASISGDGNYGYTF.

The CDR3 here is CASTRLNEQFF. In nucleotides, the CDR3 is TGTGCCAGCACGAGACTCAATGAGCAGTTCTTC. V usage is TRBV6-1 and J usage is TRBJ2-1; D gene unclear. Germline V gene lookup returns CDR1 MNHNS and CDR2 SASEGT. The V gene lost 7 bases and the J gene lost 6 bases, with 7 bases spanning the gap. The CDR3 sequence is 11 residues long.

The rearrangement links TRBV7-2 to TRBJ1-6; D might be TRBD1 (5 bases). This CDR3 region has 15 residues. From germline, CDR1 is SGHTA and CDR2 FQGNSA. Trimming left V 4 bases short and J 10 bases short, with 17 bases between. CDR3 sequence reads: CASSSPGPARSPLHF. In nucleotides, the CDR3 is TGTGCCAGCAGCTCACCGGGACCCGCGAGGTCACCCCTCCACTTT. Supplemented by reference TRBV7-2 and TRBJ1-6, the full variable domain reads GAGVSQSPSNKVTEKGKDVELRCDPISGHTALYWYRQSLGQGLEFLIYFQGNSAPDKSGLPSDRFSAERTGGSVSTLTIQRTQQEDSAVYLCASSSPGPARSPLHFGNGTRLTVT.

In this sample, this clone turned up once. The chain combines TRBV25-1 with TRBJ2-1; the match to TRBD1 covers 7 bases. Per the germline V gene, CDR1 is MGHDK and CDR2 is SYGVNS. V was pared by 2 bases and J by 2 bases, with 3 bases of the junction left unmatched. The CDR3 is 15 amino acids. The CDR3: CASSEPGGPYNEQFF. The DNA for the CDR3 is TGTGCCAGCAGTGAACCAGGGGGACCCTACAATGAGCAGTTCTTC.